The rows below give T cell receptor beta chains drawn from one sample of a study of cytomegalovirus exposure and HLA in healthy donors. The repertoire was sequenced with immunoSEQ multiplex PCR; TCRdb's copy has only in-frame clones and lacks some. The sample contains 150,000 or so clones, around 80% of which appear only once. The sequencing input was PBMCs. Receptors originate from a man aged 35-49 years in good health and CMV-seropositive. CDR3s include the opening cysteine and the closing phenylalanine or tryptophan. Fields, in order: CDR3 protein, CDR3 DNA, D gene, V gene, CDR3 length, clone size, J gene. The D gene is left open where the match is weak. Not all rows give a size; the values are once, few, many and, for expanded clones, a class.

CDR3: CASSADTSYEQYF
DNA: TGTGCCAGCAGCGCGGACACCTCCTACGAGCAGTACTTC
D: -
V: TRBV7-6
length: 13
size: -
J: TRBJ2-7

CDR3: CSARTGGSGNTIYF
DNA: TGCAGCGCCCGGACAGGGGGGTCTGGAAACACCATATATTTT
D: TRBD1
V: TRBV29-1
length: 14
size: few
J: TRBJ1-3

CDR3: CASSLLDSNYGYTF
DNA: TGCGCCAGCAGTTTGCTCGACAGTAACTATGGCTACACCTTC
D: -
V: TRBV5-1
length: 14
size: -
J: TRBJ1-2

CDR3: CASTRDRNTEAFF
DNA: TGTGCCAGCACCCGGGACAGGAACACTGAAGCTTTCTTT
D: TRBD1
V: TRBV7-9
length: 13
size: -
J: TRBJ1-1

CDR3: CASSFSETQYF
DNA: TGTGCCAGCAGCTTCTCGGAGACCCAGTACTTC
D: -
V: TRBV7-9
length: 11
size: -
J: TRBJ2-5

CDR3: CASSWGESYNGYTF
DNA: TGTGCCAGCAGTTGGGGGGAATCGTACAATGGCTACACCTTC
D: -
V: TRBV28
length: 14
size: -
J: TRBJ1-2

CDR3: CASRAGGTDTQYF
DNA: TGTGCCAGCAGGGCGGGAGGGACAGATACGCAGTATTTT
D: TRBD2
V: TRBV13
length: 13
size: -
J: TRBJ2-3

CDR3: CASSYVAGAYEQYF
DNA: TGTGCCAGCAGTTACGTAGCGGGCGCCTACGAGCAGTACTTC
D: TRBD2
V: TRBV6-5
length: 14
size: -
J: TRBJ2-7

CDR3: CASRMGGVPGELFF
DNA: TGTGCCAGCAGAATGGGCGGGGTTCCCGGGGAGCTGTTTTTT
D: -
V: TRBV2
length: 14
size: -
J: TRBJ2-2

CDR3: CAWSVGGPGTDTQYF
DNA: TGTGCCTGGAGTGTAGGAGGACCCGGCACAGATACGCAGTATTTT
D: -
V: TRBV30
length: 15
size: -
J: TRBJ2-3

CDR3: CASSGDTDGEQYF
DNA: TGTGCCAGCAGTGGGGACACCGATGGGGAGCAGTACTTC
D: -
V: TRBV2
length: 13
size: -
J: TRBJ2-7

CDR3: CSVTRLAGADTQYF
DNA: TGCAGCGTTACCCGACTAGCGGGCGCAGATACGCAGTATTTT
D: TRBD2
V: TRBV29-1
length: 14
size: -
J: TRBJ2-3

CDR3: CAWRDSEGTEAFF
DNA: TGTGCCTGGAGGGACAGTGAGGGCACTGAAGCTTTCTTT
D: -
V: TRBV30
length: 13
size: -
J: TRBJ1-1

CDR3: CASSRETGSSYEQYF
DNA: TGTGCCAGCAGCCGGGAGACAGGGAGCTCCTACGAGCAGTACTTC
D: -
V: TRBV2
length: 15
size: -
J: TRBJ2-7

CDR3: CASSVEVRGPYNEQFF
DNA: TGTGCCAGCAGCGTAGAGGTTAGAGGCCCCTACAATGAGCAGTTCTTC
D: -
V: TRBV9
length: 16
size: few
J: TRBJ2-1

CDR3: CASSPSFRAGQETQYF
DNA: TGTGCCAGCAGCCCTTCCTTCAGGGCCGGCCAAGAGACCCAGTACTTC
D: -
V: TRBV5-6
length: 16
size: -
J: TRBJ2-5

CDR3: CASSLQGVSYNEQFF
DNA: TGTGCCAGCAGCTTACAGGGGGTCTCCTACAATGAGCAGTTCTTC
D: TRBD1
V: TRBV7-9
length: 15
size: -
J: TRBJ2-1

CDR3: CASSLYRVGEAFF
DNA: TGTGCCAGCAGCTTGTACAGGGTTGGTGAAGCTTTCTTT
D: -
V: TRBV4-2
length: 13
size: -
J: TRBJ1-1

CDR3: CASSPGLAFETQYF
DNA: TGTGCCAGCAGCCCGGGACTAGCGTTCGAGACCCAGTACTTC
D: TRBD2
V: TRBV11-2
length: 14
size: -
J: TRBJ2-5

CDR3: CASSQDRNQPQHF
DNA: TGCGCCAGCAGCCAAGACAGGAATCAGCCCCAGCATTTT
D: -
V: TRBV4-3
length: 13
size: -
J: TRBJ1-5

CDR3: CASSLGGQGLDTQYF
DNA: TGTGCCAGCAGCTTGGGGGGGCAAGGGCTCGATACGCAGTATTTT
D: -
V: TRBV5-6
length: 15
size: few
J: TRBJ2-3

CDR3: CASSIPVAGATNEKLFF
DNA: TGTGCCAGCAGTATCCCCGTCGCGGGGGCAACTAATGAAAAACTGTTTTTT
D: -
V: TRBV28
length: 17
size: -
J: TRBJ1-4

CDR3: CASKVLAGDYEQYF
DNA: TGTGCCAGCAAGGTCCTAGCGGGAGACTACGAGCAGTACTTC
D: TRBD2
V: TRBV27
length: 14
size: -
J: TRBJ2-7

CDR3: CASSLRSGEQFF
DNA: TGTGCCAGCAGTTTAAGGAGCGGTGAGCAGTTCTTC
D: -
V: TRBV28
length: 12
size: -
J: TRBJ2-1

CDR3: CATSGWTGNTGELFF
DNA: TGTGCCACCAGCGGGTGGACAGGGAACACCGGGGAGCTGTTTTTT
D: TRBD1
V: TRBV15
length: 15
size: -
J: TRBJ2-2

CDR3: CASSLGTSSYNEQFF
DNA: TGTGCCAGCAGCTTGGGCACCAGCTCCTACAATGAGCAGTTCTTC
D: -
V: TRBV5-5
length: 15
size: -
J: TRBJ2-1

CDR3: CASSQGGPYEQYF
DNA: TGTGCCAGCTCTCAGGGAGGCCCCTACGAGCAGTACTTC
D: -
V: TRBV2
length: 13
size: -
J: TRBJ2-7

CDR3: CASTPQDRGYTEASF
DNA: TGTGCCAGCACCCCACAGGACAGGGGGTACACTGAAGCTTCCTTT
D: TRBD1
V: TRBV6-5
length: 15
size: -
J: TRBJ1-1

CDR3: CASSQDLVAGGANVLTF
DNA: TGCGCCAGCAGCCAAGATCTCGTCGCGGGTGGGGCCAACGTCCTGACTTTC
D: -
V: TRBV4-3
length: 17
size: few
J: TRBJ2-6

CDR3: CASSLATPAYEQYF
DNA: TGCGCCAGCAGCTTGGCCACTCCCGCCTACGAGCAGTACTTC
D: -
V: TRBV5-1
length: 14
size: once
J: TRBJ2-7

CDR3: CATFNRGSGNTIYF
DNA: TGTGCCACGTTCAACAGGGGCTCTGGAAACACCATATATTTT
D: TRBD1
V: TRBV6-1
length: 14
size: -
J: TRBJ1-3

CDR3: CASVGARGVGTQYF
DNA: TGTGCCAGCGTTGGGGCACGGGGGGTAGGGACCCAGTACTTC
D: TRBD2
V: TRBV6-5
length: 14
size: -
J: TRBJ2-5

CDR3: CASPGFSGANVLTF
DNA: TGTGCCAGCCCGGGGTTCTCTGGGGCCAACGTCCTGACTTTC
D: -
V: TRBV25-1
length: 14
size: once
J: TRBJ2-6

CDR3: CASSPEVQGSGNTIYF
DNA: TGCGCCAGCAGCCCGGAAGTTCAGGGCTCAGGAAACACCATATATTTT
D: -
V: TRBV5-1
length: 16
size: -
J: TRBJ1-3

CDR3: CASSQEVSASDTQYF
DNA: TGTGCCAGCAGCCAAGAGGTTAGCGCATCAGATACGCAGTATTTT
D: -
V: TRBV4-2
length: 15
size: -
J: TRBJ2-3

CDR3: CASSIGQRGTEAFF
DNA: TGTGCCAGCAGCATAGGACAGAGGGGCACTGAAGCTTTCTTT
D: -
V: TRBV5-6
length: 14
size: -
J: TRBJ1-1

CDR3: CASSPWGQGAYRTEAFF
DNA: TGTGCCAGCAGCCCCTGGGGCCAGGGGGCATATAGAACTGAAGCTTTCTTT
D: TRBD1
V: TRBV14
length: 17
size: few
J: TRBJ1-1

CDR3: CASSRGTSGAYEQYF
DNA: TGCGCCAGCAGCCGAGGGACTAGCGGCGCCTACGAGCAGTACTTC
D: TRBD2
V: TRBV5-1
length: 15
size: -
J: TRBJ2-7

CDR3: CASSQGPLKASGRGDTQYF
DNA: TGCGCCAGCAGCCAAGGCCCACTAAAAGCTAGCGGGAGAGGTGATACGCAGTATTTT
D: TRBD2
V: TRBV4-3
length: 19
size: once
J: TRBJ2-3

CDR3: CASKRGHVNDEQFF
DNA: TGCGCCAGCAAAAGGGGTCACGTAAACGATGAGCAGTTCTTC
D: -
V: TRBV5-1
length: 14
size: -
J: TRBJ2-1

CDR3: CANWGLLKDEQFF
DNA: TGCGCCAACTGGGGACTGCTCAAAGATGAGCAGTTCTTC
D: -
V: TRBV4-3
length: 13
size: -
J: TRBJ2-1

CDR3: CASSQDRLASGEQYF
DNA: TGTGCCAGCAGCCAAGATCGCCTCGCTTCAGGCGAGCAGTACTTC
D: -
V: TRBV4-2
length: 15
size: -
J: TRBJ2-7

CDR3: CASRAAAALEQYF
DNA: TGTGCCAGCAGGGCCGCGGCTGCTCTCGAGCAGTACTTC
D: -
V: TRBV6-5
length: 13
size: -
J: TRBJ2-7

CDR3: CASSSRVGSGAFF
DNA: TGTGCCAGCAGTTCTCGCGTCGGCAGCGGGGCTTTCTTT
D: -
V: TRBV27
length: 13
size: -
J: TRBJ1-1

CDR3: CSVEGTFSYNEQFF
DNA: TGCAGCGTTGAAGGGACTTTCTCCTACAATGAGCAGTTCTTC
D: -
V: TRBV29-1
length: 14
size: -
J: TRBJ2-1

CDR3: CASSSGVRGKETQYF
DNA: TGTGCCAGTAGTTCCGGGGTCCGGGGGAAAGAGACCCAGTACTTC
D: -
V: TRBV19
length: 15
size: -
J: TRBJ2-5

CDR3: CASSVDPDQPQHF
DNA: TGTGCCAGCAGCGTAGATCCCGATCAGCCCCAGCATTTT
D: -
V: TRBV9
length: 13
size: -
J: TRBJ1-5

CDR3: CASSGGVWAFF
DNA: TGTGCCAGCAGTGGGGGGGTGTGGGCTTTCTTT
D: -
V: TRBV2
length: 11
size: few
J: TRBJ1-1

CDR3: CASSLGQGPFAEQYF
DNA: TGCGCCAGCAGCTTGGGTCAGGGTCCGTTCGCCGAGCAGTACTTC
D: -
V: TRBV5-1
length: 15
size: few
J: TRBJ2-7

CDR3: CASSPWTGTPWEQYF
DNA: TGTGCCAGCAGCCCGTGGACAGGGACCCCTTGGGAGCAGTACTTC
D: TRBD1
V: TRBV11-2
length: 15
size: -
J: TRBJ2-7

CDR3: CASSLRRGLADSDTQYF
DNA: TGTGCCAGCAGCTTGAGGCGCGGACTAGCGGATTCAGATACGCAGTATTTT
D: TRBD2
V: TRBV5-4
length: 17
size: -
J: TRBJ2-3

CDR3: CASSLPGQGADTIYF
DNA: TGTGCCAGCTCACTACCGGGACAGGGGGCTGACACCATATATTTT
D: TRBD1
V: TRBV18
length: 15
size: -
J: TRBJ1-3

CDR3: CASALAGGPPYEQYF
DNA: TGTGCCAGCGCACTAGCGGGAGGGCCCCCCTACGAGCAGTACTTC
D: TRBD2
V: TRBV6-5
length: 15
size: -
J: TRBJ2-7

CDR3: CASSPRGGAGLTQYF
DNA: TGTGCCAGCAGCCCCCGGGGGGGAGCGGGACTTACGCAGTATTTT
D: TRBD2
V: TRBV6-5
length: 15
size: -
J: TRBJ2-3

CDR3: CASSSYGGRETQYF
DNA: TGCGCCAGCAGTTCCTACGGGGGGCGAGAGACCCAGTACTTC
D: -
V: TRBV5-1
length: 14
size: -
J: TRBJ2-5

CDR3: CASSVGTTSGNTIYF
DNA: TGTGCCAGCAGCGTAGGGACAACCTCTGGAAACACCATATATTTT
D: -
V: TRBV9
length: 15
size: -
J: TRBJ1-3